These 31 T cell receptor beta chains were all obtained from the same sample, sequenced in a study of early T cells in non-severe SARS-CoV-2 infection. TCRdb itself ran the 5' RACE reads through MiXCR, one entry per CDR3 protein. The table includes around 60,000 distinct CDR3 sequences, approximately 10% detected once. The sequencing here drew on whole blood, taken at baseline. The receptors stem from an adult who was a healthcare worker with PCR-confirmed SARS-CoV-2 infection or an uninfected control (not recorded which).

The gene calls are TRBV6-5 and TRBJ2-7; 9 bases match TRBD1. Germline V gene lookup returns CDR1 MNHEY and CDR2 SVGAGI. Losses at the gene ends were 0 bases for V and 2 bases for J; bases not matched to a gene: 2. The CDR3 is 15 residues long. CDR3 sequence: CASSYSTGGPYEQYF. The DNA for the CDR3 is TGTGCCAGCAGTTACTCGACAGGGGGACCCTACGAGCAGTACTTC.

This clonotype was counted ten times or more. The gene calls are TRBV9 and TRBJ1-2; D call uncertain. Germline V gives CDR1 SGDLS, CDR2 YYNGEE. The ends were cut back, 4 bases at V and 5 bases at J, with 15 bases in the middle. The CDR3 totals 14 residues. Here the CDR3 DNA reads TGTGCCAGCAGCAGCAGATCATCCCCGTATGGCTACACCTTC. It is translated as CASSSRSSPYGYTF.

This clonotype was found a few times. The rearrangement links TRBV6-6 to TRBJ2-7; 8 nucleotides line up with TRBD1. The CDR3 has 15 residues. Germline loops: CDR1 MNHNY, CDR2 SVGAGI (reference sequence). V trimming: 5 bases; J trimming: 4 bases; junction bases outside the gene matches: 10. Written as DNA, the CDR3 is TGTGCCAGCAGTCGTGACAGGGGAGGTTTTTACGAGCAGTACTTC. Protein product: CASSRDRGGFYEQYF.

This clonotype was counted a few times. The chain couples TRBV20-1 to TRBJ1-1; D might be TRBD1 (5 bases). The CDR3 totals 13 residues. V was shortened by 1 base and J by 8 bases, with 14 bases between the two germline ends. The germline V gene encodes CDR1 DFQATT and CDR2 SNEGSKA (reference sequence). Here the CDR3 reads CSARGSGDPEAFF. The CDR3 DNA reads as TGCAGTGCTAGAGGGTCCGGGGACCCAGAAGCTTTCTTT.

This chain connects TRBV2 to TRBJ2-5; 7 positions agree with TRBD1. The V gene's germline CDR1 is SNHLY and CDR2 FYNNEI. The V segment lost 6 bases and the J segment 6 bases; nucleotides outside the gene matches: 4. The CDR3 sequence is 12 residues long. In DNA form, the CDR3 reads TGTGCCAGCAGCGGGACAGTAAAGACCCAGTACTTC. Amino acids: CASSGTVKTQYF.

The table lists this clonotype with a few counts. The V gene is TRBV5-1, the J gene TRBJ2-5; D unresolved. The CDR3 has 13 residues. The ends were cut back, 4 bases at V and 5 bases at J, with 12 bases in the middle. CDR1 SGHRS and CDR2 YFSETQ come from the germline V gene. The chain's CDR3 is CASSVGSRETQYF. The DNA of the CDR3 is TGCGCCAGCAGCGTGGGATCTCGTGAGACCCAGTACTTC.

V and J are TRBV2 and TRBJ1-1; 9 bases match TRBD1. This CDR3 is 13 amino acids long. Germline V CDR1 and CDR2: SNHLY, FYNNEI. After removal of 8 bases from V and 7 bases from J, the junction contained 8 bases not matched to a gene. CDR3 in DNA: TGTGCCAGCCCCGGGACAGGGAGGGATGAAGCTTTCTTT. Amino acids: CASPGTGRDEAFF.

This clonotype was detected only a few times. The chain couples TRBV30 to TRBJ1-1, with TRBD1 identical over 8 bases. Germline V CDR1 and CDR2: GTSNPN, SVGIG (reference sequence). The CDR3 is 13 residues long. The trim removed 5 bases at V and 3 bases at J, leaving 5 bases unmatched. CDR3 nucleotides: TGTGCCTGGGACAGGGGCACCGACACTGAAGCTTTCTTT. Its translation: CAWDRGTDTEAFF.

The table lists this clonotype with a few counts. The gene calls are TRBV2 and TRBJ2-1, with no clear D. The V and J ends lost 3 bases and 10 bases respectively, with 10 bases between them. Looked up from germline, CDR1 is SNHLY and CDR2 is FYNNEI. The CDR3 sequence is 12 residues long. The CDR3 DNA sequence: TGTGCCAGCAGTGAGCGTCGGACCGAGCAGTTCTTC. Its translation is CASSERRTEQFF.

The sample holds a few counts of this clonotype. This chain uses TRBV10-3 with TRBJ2-6; D possibly matches TRBD1 or TRBD2 (5 bases each). Germline lookup yields CDR1 ENHRY and CDR2 SYGVKD. The CDR3 spans 16 residues. Trimming stripped 0 bases from V and 4 bases from J, with 10 bases between. CDR3 region: CAISESIGTGANVLTF. The CDR3 DNA sequence: TGTGCCATCAGTGAGTCGATAGGGACCGGGGCCAACGTCCTGACTTTC.

This clonotype was found many times. The V call is TRBV6-2 or TRBV6-3, the J call TRBJ2-7, with D uncertain. The germline V and J ends were trimmed by 2 bases and 3 bases, with 8 bases remaining between them. From germline, CDR1 is MNHEY and CDR2 SVGEGT. The CDR3 covers 13 residues. CDR3 amino acids: CASSYAGIYEQYF. The CDR3 region has the DNA TGTGCCAGCAGTTACGCAGGCATCTACGAGCAGTACTTC.

The chain links TRBV5-5 to TRBJ1-1; D possibly corresponds to TRBD1 (5 bases). The CDR3 runs to 14 residues. V shed 0 bases and J shed 3 bases, with 9 bases lying between them. CDR1 and CDR2 (germline): SGHKS, YYEKEE (reference sequence). The CDR3 is CASSLVGGDTEAFF. CDR3 coding DNA: TGTGCCAGCAGCTTGGTTGGGGGGGACACTGAAGCTTTCTTT.

This clonotype has more than one count but fewer than ten. J is TRBJ1-1 and V is TRBV19; the D gene is possibly TRBD1 (6 bases). V was shortened by 3 bases and J by 2 bases, with 13 bases between the two germline ends. Per germline, CDR1 LNHDA and CDR2 SQIVND (reference sequence). This CDR3 comprises 15 residues. The CDR3 region is CASSIFGGANTEAFF. The CDR3 region has the DNA TGTGCCAGTAGTATCTTCGGGGGGGCAAACACTGAAGCTTTCTTT.

This clonotype has only a few counts. This chain uses TRBV10-2 with TRBJ2-5, with D possibly TRBD1 on 6 matching bases. Deletions cut 11 bases from V and 3 bases from J, with 13 bases between. Germline lookup yields CDR1 WSHSY and CDR2 SAAADI. This CDR3 spans 12 amino acids. This CDR3 is CAARGGEETQYF. The CDR3 region has the DNA TGCGCCGCCCGTGGGGGCGAAGAGACCCAGTACTTC.

The J gene is TRBJ2-2, the V gene TRBV12-3 or TRBV12-4; no firm D call. The V end lost 3 bases, the J end lost 1 base, and 6 bases lay between the germline ends. The CDR3 length is 14 residues. Written as DNA, the CDR3 is TGTGCCAGCAGTTTCGTGCTGAACACCGGGGAGCTGTTTTTT. Translation: CASSFVLNTGELFF.

This clonotype was counted between two and nine times. The chain carries TRBV20-1 and TRBJ2-1, with 7 bases lining up with TRBD1. The CDR3 is 13 amino acids. Trimming took 3 bases from V and 7 from J; bases not matched to a gene: 6. In germline, CDR1 is DFQATT, CDR2 SNEGSKA (reference sequence). The CDR3 loop reads CSASTWDRNEQFF. DNA for the CDR3: TGCAGTGCTAGTACGTGGGACAGAAATGAGCAGTTCTTC.

Many counts were recorded for this clonotype. V is TRBV7-9 and J is TRBJ2-1; no firm D call. Germline V CDR1 and CDR2: SEHNR, FQNEAQ (reference sequence). V dropped 1 base and J dropped 5 bases, with 12 bases sitting between them. This CDR3 spans 15 amino acids. This chain's CDR3 is CASSLGGRINNEQFF. For the CDR3, the DNA is TGTGCCAGCAGCTTAGGCGGACGCATCAACAATGAGCAGTTCTTC.

The table lists this clonotype with a few counts. V gene TRBV6-5 combines with J gene TRBJ1-3, with 7 bases identical to TRBD1. CDR3 length equals 16 residues. The germline CDR1 and CDR2 sequences are MNHEY and SVGAGI. Trimming removed 6 bases from V and 4 bases from J; junction bases left unmatched: 12. Here the CDR3 DNA reads TGTGCCAGCAGGGAGCAGACAGGGATGGGCGGAAACACCATATATTTT. Residues: CASREQTGMGGNTIYF.

The V and J genes are TRBV7-2 and TRBJ1-2; perhaps TRBD1 as D (6 bases). Trimming left V 5 bases short and J 6 bases short, with 13 bases between. Germline assignment: CDR1 SGHTA and CDR2 FQGNSA. The CDR3 runs to 13 residues. CDR3: CASSARTVHGYTF. DNA of the CDR3: TGTGCCAGCAGCGCCAGGACAGTCCATGGCTACACCTTC.

This chain joins TRBV12-3 or TRBV12-4 and TRBJ1-2; perhaps TRBD1 as D (5 bases). This CDR3 spans 12 amino acids. The ends were cut back, 3 bases at V and 5 bases at J, with 7 bases in the middle. CDR3 sequence (DNA): TGTGCCAGCAGTTTTGAGGGGTATGGCTACACCTTC. Translation gives CASSFEGYGYTF.

The genes are TRBV11-2 and TRBJ2-7; no clear D gene. The CDR3 runs to 13 residues. Looked up from germline, CDR1 is SGHAT and CDR2 is FQNNGV. Trimming removed 1 base at V and 4 bases at J, with 8 bases between. Here the CDR3 DNA reads TGTGCCAGCAGCTTAGGACACCAGTACGAGCAGTACTTC. This sequence encodes CASSLGHQYEQYF.

V is TRBV4-3 and J is TRBJ2-6; no clear D. Trimming cost V 1 base and J 2 bases, with 9 bases left between them. CDR3 length: 16 residues. Germline values: CDR1 LGHNA, CDR2 YSLEER. The CDR3 reads CASSQAARAGANVLTF. DNA for the CDR3: TGCGCCAGCAGCCAAGCCGCACGGGCTGGGGCCAACGTCCTGACTTTC.

V is TRBV11-2 and J is TRBJ1-1, with D unresolved. The V and J ends lost 1 base and 8 bases respectively, with 8 bases between them. This CDR3 region has 12 residues. CDR1 is SGHAT, CDR2 FQNNGV, per germline. DNA for the CDR3: TGTGCCAGCAGCTTAGGTCCCGGAGAAGCTTTCTTT. Its translation: CASSLGPGEAFF.

This clonotype was recorded at least ten times. The chain has TRBV14 and TRBJ2-1; no clear D. CDR3 length: 12 amino acids. V lost 1 base to trimming and J lost 15 bases, with 13 bases between them. CDR1 and CDR2 (germline): SGHDN, FVKESK. The CDR3 region has the DNA TGTGCCAGCAGCCAAGCTTGGGCAGAGTGGTTCTTC. Translated, it gives CASSQAWAEWFF.

In its sample, this clonotype was seen many times. The chain joins TRBV18 to TRBJ1-2; no reliable D call. In germline, CDR1 is KGHSH, CDR2 LQKENI. V dropped 0 bases and J dropped 5 bases, with 10 bases sitting between them. This CDR3 comprises 14 residues. The CDR3 reads CASSPPPEFYGYTF. The DNA of the CDR3 is TGTGCCAGCTCACCACCCCCAGAATTTTATGGCTACACCTTC.

The genes are TRBV3-1 and TRBJ2-7; 8 nucleotides line up with TRBD1. The CDR3 length is 14 residues. With 1 base clipped from V and 5 bases from J, the junction kept 4 bases outside the gene matches. The germline V gene has CDR1 LGHDT and CDR2 YNNKEL (reference sequence). In DNA form, the CDR3 reads TGTGCCAGCAGCCAAGGCTACAGGGGGAACGAGCAGTACTTC. As protein: CASSQGYRGNEQYF.

Only a few counts were recorded for this clonotype. This sequence joins TRBV7-8 and TRBJ1-2; D not certain. V gave up 1 base and J gave up 5 bases, with 5 bases separating them. CDR1 is SGHVS and CDR2 is FQNEAQ in the germline V gene. CDR3 size: 12 residues. The CDR3: CASSLGQYGYTF. The CDR3 coding sequence is TGTGCCAGCAGCTTAGGGCAGTATGGCTACACCTTC.

The chain employs TRBV30 and TRBJ1-4; no clear D gene. The V end lost 2 bases, the J end lost 8 bases, and 9 bases lay between the germline ends. Germline CDR1 reads GTSNPN; CDR2 reads SVGIG (reference sequence). CDR3 length: 12 residues. CDR3 bases: TGTGCCTGGAGTCGCAGGAACGAAAAACTGTTTTTT. Its protein product is CAWSRRNEKLFF. The entire variable domain, with the rest obtained from reference TRBV30 and TRBJ1-4, is as follows: SQTIHQWPATLVQPVGSPLSLECTVEGTSNPNLYWYRQAAGRGLQLLFYSVGIGQISSEVPQNLSASRPQDRQFILSSKKLLLSDSGFYLCAWSRRNEKLFFGSGTQLSVL.

The count of this clonotype is one. The chain has TRBV27 and TRBJ1-6; D is ambiguous. CDR1 and CDR2 from the germline V gene are MNHEY and SMNVEV (reference sequence). Trimming removed 6 bases from V and 6 bases from J, with 6 bases in between. CDR3 size: 12 residues. CDR3 coding DNA: TGTGCCAGCAGCATAAGTAATTCACCCCTCCACTTT. Translated: CASSISNSPLHF.

This clonotype was seen repeatedly, ten times or more. In nucleotides, the CDR3 is TGTGCCAGCAGAGAGTCGAGCGGGGGCGCTGACGGGGAGCTGTTTTTT. This gives the protein CASRESSGGADGELFF. The chain couples TRBV6-2 or TRBV6-3 to TRBJ2-2; TRBD2 aligns across 8 bases. The trim removed 6 bases at V and 7 bases at J, leaving 13 bases unmatched. The CDR3 has 16 residues. CDR1 is MNHEY and CDR2 is SVGEGT in the germline V gene.

This clonotype was detected ten times or more. This chain uses TRBV6-5 with TRBJ1-2; D gene ambiguous. CDR1 and CDR2 (germline): MNHEY, SVGAGI. Trimming removed 5 bases from V and 6 bases from J, with 13 bases in between. CDR3 length: 13 amino acids. The CDR3 protein is CASSMSEHDGYTF. The CDR3 DNA sequence: TGTGCCAGCAGTATGTCTGAGCACGATGGCTACACCTTC.